The T cell receptor (beta chain) under discussion was sequenced for a study of blood T cell repertoires in COVID-19. Study context: Sites across the United States, Italy and Spain contributed samples from acute and convalescent COVID-19. From T cells, B-cell-depleted T cells, or PBMCs came the material, which was cDNA or gDNA.

As originally analysed: Amplification of reference gene primers provided the estimated nucleated cell counts. Assay: immunoSEQ multiplex PCR; the TCRdb copy retains only in-frame clones and omits some. V and J calls and clone size are as listed in that table; D and trimming were resolved from the DNA. The profile shows around 260,000 clones, under 90% of them singletons. Losses at the gene ends were 6 bases for V and 7 bases for J; bases not matched to a gene: 14. Germline V gives CDR1 WNHNN, CDR2 SYGVQD (reference sequence). This CDR3 has 15 amino acids. This clone turned up a few times. The clonotype was recovered from a man in his fifties or sixties with acute or convalescent COVID-19. Specimen: peripheral blood. V usage is TRBV10-1 and J usage is TRBJ2-7; 8 nucleotides line up with TRBD2. The CDR3 DNA reads TGCGCCAGCAGAGCACCGGGACTAGTCTTTCGGGAGCAGTACTTC. Translation: CASRAPGLVFREQYF.